This T cell receptor beta chain was retrieved from a study of blood T cells in healthy people across ages. Study-wide results and limits: Fewer expanded clones and more diversity marked long-lived versus aged donors. Total diversity from one million sequenced T cells was likely underestimated.

This clonotype appeared a single time. Its antigen is unknown. The CDR3 has 12 residues. Trimming cost V 0 bases and J 6 bases, with 9 bases left between them. Germline assignment: CDR1 GTSNPN and CDR2 SVGIG (reference sequence). With a J-beta primer mix and a sample-barcoded 5' primer, a second PCR ran roughly 6 to 12 cycles. A template-switch adaptor that had 12 random nucleotides put a tag on each cDNA molecule. From the 5' RACE reads, TCRdb called clonotypes with MiXCR, one entry per CDR3 protein. The repertoire holds 1.5 million to 2 million distinct CDR3 sequences, with approximately 30% as singletons. Samples had at least 6.5 million PBMCs isolated from them.

The source of this sequence is a woman aged 25 to 39 in good health. This sequence joins TRBV30 and TRBJ2-7, with D possibly matching TRBD2 (5 bases). Sequenced material: blood. The chain's CDR3 is CAWSVREFEQYF. In nucleotides, the CDR3 is TGTGCCTGGAGTGTACGGGAATTCGAGCAGTACTTC.